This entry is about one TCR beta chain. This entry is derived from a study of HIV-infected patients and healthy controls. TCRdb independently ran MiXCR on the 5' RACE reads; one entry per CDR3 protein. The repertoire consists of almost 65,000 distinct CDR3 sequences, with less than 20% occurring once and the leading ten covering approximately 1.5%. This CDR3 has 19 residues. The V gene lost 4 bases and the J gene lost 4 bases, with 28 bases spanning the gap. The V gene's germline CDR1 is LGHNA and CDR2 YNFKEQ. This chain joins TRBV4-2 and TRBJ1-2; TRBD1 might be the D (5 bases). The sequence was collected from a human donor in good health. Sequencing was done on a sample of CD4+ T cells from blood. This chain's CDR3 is CASSLTNQKRGTIVYGYTF. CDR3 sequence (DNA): TGTGCCAGCAGCCTTACCAACCAAAAACGGGGGACGATTGTCTATGGCTACACCTTC.